This T cell receptor (beta chain) emerged from a study of T cells after yellow fever vaccination. In the study overall: With SMART-Seq v4 Ultra Low Input, the fractions containing low cell numbers were prepared. Study outcomes and limitations: Clonotype sharing between CD4 and CD8 compartments was small.

About this clonotype: The antigen is unknown.

For TCR, cDNA came from 5'RACE template switching, which added a universal primer site and UMIs. One entry per CDR3 protein results from TCRdb running MiXCR on the 5' RACE reads. The sample includes some 560,000 distinct CDR3 sequences, roughly 17% of them seen just once. The sequence was collected from a man between 18 and 35 years old who received the YFV17D yellow fever vaccine. The sample consisted of PBMCs, taken less than 6 days after the first yellow fever vaccination.

DNA for the CDR3: TGTGCCACCAGTGATCCTAACCAAGAGACCCAGTACTTC. Its protein is CATSDPNQETQYF. The rearrangement uses TRBV24-1 and TRBJ2-5; unclear D gene. The CDR3 has 13 amino acids. V lost 3 bases to trimming and J lost 0 bases, with 4 bases between them. Germline V gene data show CDR1 as KGHDR and CDR2 as SFDVKD.